This TCR beta chain emerged from a study of shared clonotypes between healthy human individuals. Overall study findings and caveats: Among donors, clonotype sharing was expected to be affected by sequencing depth. Non-shared clonotypes had lower generation probabilities than clonotypes shared by all four sorted-subset donors.

Turning to this clone: Its antigen remains unknown.

Clones were read by immunoSEQ multiplex PCR, and TCRdb kept only the in-frame ones, dropping some. The sample has roughly 2.4 million clones; approximately 96% are singletons. CDR1 and CDR2 (germline): MGHRA, YSYEKL. The CDR3 loop spans 11 amino acids. With 4 bases removed from V and 8 bases from J, the gap between germline ends came to 5 bases. V usage is TRBV4-1 and J usage is TRBJ1-4, with D possibly matching TRBD1 (5 bases). Material for sequencing was naive CD4+ T cells sorted from blood. The subset is: CD45RA+ positively selected. The clonotype originates from a man between 18 and 29 years old in good health. This CDR3 is CASSRQEKLFF. The CDR3, as DNA: TGCGCCAGCAGCCGACAGGAAAAACTGTTTTTT.